This T cell receptor (beta chain) is drawn from a study of shared clonotypes between healthy human individuals. V was pared by 4 bases and J by 3 bases, with 7 bases between. Germline CDR1 reads MNHEY; CDR2 reads SVGAGI. The CDR3 has 12 residues. The data were produced by immunoSEQ multiplex PCR, yet TCRdb's version contains in-frame clones alone and is incomplete. The data show under 850,000 clones, 72% seen once. The chain is built from TRBV6-5 and TRBJ2-7, with unresolved D. Sequencing was done on a sample of memory CD4+ T cells sorted from blood. Subset here: CD45RA-negative fraction. This receptor was taken from a woman aged 25 to 39 in good health. This chain's CDR3 is CASSSQYYEQYF. For the CDR3, the DNA is TGTGCCAGCAGTTCGCAGTACTACGAGCAGTACTTC.